This T cell receptor beta chain originates from a study of cytomegalovirus exposure and HLA in healthy donors. For the study at large: Most donors, 70% to 85% of a few hundred genotyped, fell in the Caucasian-associated ancestry cluster. Study results and caveats: In a later analysis, HLA-associated TCR beta chains were more clonally expanded than equally common others.

Vbeta (60) and Jbeta (13) primers were used in the PCR. Generated by immunoSEQ multiplex PCR, the TCRdb table keeps only in-frame clones and is missing some. The table lists some 110,000 clones, roughly a tenth of them singletons, with 5.8% in the top ten. Germline V gene data show CDR1 as SGHRS and CDR2 as YFSETQ. V was clipped by 1 base and J by 5 bases; unmatched bases: 10. The CDR3 extends over 16 amino acids. As regards this clone: Its specificity is unknown.

Sequencing was done on a sample of PBMCs. The chain combines TRBV5-1 with TRBJ2-5; TRBD2 matches 8 bases. This TCR was recovered from a man aged 40-49 years in good health and CMV-seropositive. The CDR3 DNA is TGCGCCAGCAGCTTGTCCCCTAGCGGGCTGGGTGAGACCCAGTACTTC. This sequence encodes CASSLSPSGLGETQYF.